The 9 T cell receptor beta chains below all came from one sample that was sequenced in a study of T cell responses to AZD1222 COVID-19 vaccine. The data were produced by immunoSEQ multiplex PCR, yet TCRdb's version contains in-frame clones alone and is incomplete. The sample holds about 160,000 clones; about 89% are singletons and the top ten take 4.5% to 6.5%. The specimen comprised peripheral blood, sampled on day 0 of AZD1222 vaccination. The receptors were gathered from an adult in good health.

The chain employs TRBV13 and TRBJ1-3; D gene uncertain. Trimming took 6 bases from V and 2 from J, leaving 8 bases between them. Germline V gives CDR1 PRHDT, CDR2 FYEKMQ (reference sequence). CDR3 length: 13 residues. DNA of the CDR3: TGTGCCAGCAGTTATAGGGCTGGAAACACCATATATTTT. This sequence encodes CASSYRAGNTIYF.

The sample holds one count of this clone. The rearrangement uses TRBV27 and TRBJ2-6; 8 bases agree with TRBD1. Per germline, CDR1 MNHEY and CDR2 SMNVEV (reference sequence). CDR3 length: 19 amino acids. V lost 2 bases and J lost 4; bases outside the gene matches: 13. This chain's CDR3 is CASSLTRPGGAAGANVLTF. The DNA of the CDR3 is TGTGCCAGCAGTTTAACCCGGCCAGGGGGCGCGGCAGGGGCCAACGTCCTGACTTTC.

The chain combines TRBV7-2 with TRBJ1-1; D possibly corresponds to TRBD1 (5 bases). This CDR3 comprises 13 residues. V was pared by 1 base and J by 8 bases, with 11 bases between. From germline, CDR1 is SGHTA and CDR2 FQGNSA. Written as DNA, the CDR3 is TGTGCCAGCAGCTTAGACGGCAGGGAAGAAGCTTTCTTT. Amino acid sequence: CASSLDGREEAFF.

The J gene is TRBJ2-7, the V gene TRBV11-2, with D perhaps TRBD1 (6 bases). Germline-derived CDR1 and CDR2 are SGHAT and FQNNGV. CDR3 size: 13 residues. V was trimmed by 4 bases and J by 3 bases, leaving 10 bases between them. CDR3 DNA sequence: TGTGCCAGCAGCTCGGACAGATACTACGAGCAGTACTTC. Amino acid sequence: CASSSDRYYEQYF.

The rearrangement joins TRBV7-2 to TRBJ1-3; D is unclear. From germline, CDR1 is SGHTA and CDR2 FQGNSA. V was pared by 2 bases and J by 3 bases, with 11 bases between. There are 15 residues in the CDR3. This chain's CDR3 is CASSLYLSGGNTIYF. CDR3 DNA sequence: TGTGCCAGCAGCTTATATCTCTCTGGTGGAAACACCATATATTTT.

Only one count was recorded for this clone. The V call is TRBV6-2 or TRBV6-3, the J call TRBJ2-7; D gene uncertain. Trimming stripped 5 bases from V and 0 bases from J, with 14 bases between. In germline, CDR1 is MNHEY, CDR2 SVGEGT. The CDR3 length is 15 residues. CDR3 amino acids: CASSPRAWSSYEQYF. CDR3 bases: TGTGCCAGCAGTCCCCGAGCGTGGAGCTCCTACGAGCAGTACTTC.

The CDR3 bases are TGTGCCACCAGTGATTCAAGTCGAATGAACACTGAAGCTTTCTTT. As protein: CATSDSSRMNTEAFF. This sequence joins TRBV24-1 and TRBJ1-1, with D unclear. The germline gives CDR1 KGHDR, CDR2 SFDVKD. Trimming removed 2 bases from V and 0 bases from J, with 9 bases in between. This CDR3 is built from 15 residues.

The chain uses TRBV18 and TRBJ2-7, with D perhaps TRBD1 (6 bases). Trimming stripped 4 bases from V and 7 bases from J, with 11 bases between. Germline-derived CDR1 and CDR2 are KGHSH and LQKENI. This CDR3 contains 12 residues. The CDR3: CASSRQEMEQYF. For the CDR3, the DNA is TGTGCCAGCTCACGACAGGAGATGGAGCAGTACTTC.

The chain has TRBV28 and TRBJ2-7; TRBD2 matches 7 bases. J lost 0 bases, V lost 6 bases, and 5 bases had no gene match. The CDR3 consists of 14 residues. CDR1 is MDHEN and CDR2 is SYDVKM in the germline V gene. CDR3 nucleotides: TGTGCCAGCAGCACGACTAGCCCCTCCTACGAGCAGTACTTC. Amino acid sequence: CASSTTSPSYEQYF.